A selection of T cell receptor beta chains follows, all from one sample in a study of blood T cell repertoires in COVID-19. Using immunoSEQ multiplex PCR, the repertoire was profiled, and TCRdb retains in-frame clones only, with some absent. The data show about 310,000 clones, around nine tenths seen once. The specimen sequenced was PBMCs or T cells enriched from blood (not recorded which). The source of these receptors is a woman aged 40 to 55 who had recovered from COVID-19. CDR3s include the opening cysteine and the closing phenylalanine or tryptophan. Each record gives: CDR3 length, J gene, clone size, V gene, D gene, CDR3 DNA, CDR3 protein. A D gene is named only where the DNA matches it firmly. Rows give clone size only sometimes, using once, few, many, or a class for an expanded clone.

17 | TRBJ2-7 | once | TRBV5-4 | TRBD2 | TGTGCCAGCAGCTTTAGAGTTAGCCGCGGGAGAGCTGACGAGCAGTACTTC | CASSFRVSRGRADEQYF
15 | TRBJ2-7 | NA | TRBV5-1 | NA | TGCGCCAGCAGCTTGAAGTACGCAGGTGGGCACGAGCAGTACTTC | CASSLKYAGGHEQYF
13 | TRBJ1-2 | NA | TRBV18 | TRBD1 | TGTGCCAGCTCACCCGACAGGGAATTCGGCTACACCTTC | CASSPDREFGYTF
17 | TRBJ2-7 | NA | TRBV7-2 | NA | TGTGCCAGCAGCTTACACTCAGGGGAGGGGATATCTTACGAGCAGTACTTC | CASSLHSGEGISYEQYF
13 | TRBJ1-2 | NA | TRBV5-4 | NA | TGTGCCAGCAGCACCGACAGCAACTATGGCTACACCTTC | CASSTDSNYGYTF
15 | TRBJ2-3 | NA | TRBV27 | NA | TGTGCCAGCAGTTTAGAACGGGGGACGACAGATACGCAGTATTTT | CASSLERGTTDTQYF
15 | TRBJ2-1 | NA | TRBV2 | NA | TGTGCCAGCAGTGACCCCGGGGGTCTTGACAATGAGCAGTTCTTC | CASSDPGGLDNEQFF
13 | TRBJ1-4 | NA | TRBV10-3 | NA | TGTGCCATCAGCGCTGTTCGGAATGAAAAACTGTTTTTT | CAISAVRNEKLFF
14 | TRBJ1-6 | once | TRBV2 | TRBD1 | TGTGCCAGCAGTACCTCAGGGGGCGGTTCACCCCTCCACTTT | CASSTSGGGSPLHF
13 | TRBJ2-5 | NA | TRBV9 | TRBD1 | TGTGCCAGCAGCGTGGACAGGGTAGAGACCCAGTACTTC | CASSVDRVETQYF
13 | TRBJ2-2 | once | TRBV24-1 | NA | TGTGCCACCACTACAGGGCCCACCGGGGAGCTGTTTTTT | CATTTGPTGELFF
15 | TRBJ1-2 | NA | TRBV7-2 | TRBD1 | TGTGCCAGCAGCTTGGACAGGGTTTCTAACTATGGCTACACCTTC | CASSLDRVSNYGYTF
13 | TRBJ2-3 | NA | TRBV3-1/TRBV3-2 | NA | TGTGCCAGCAGTCGAGGGTACCCCGATACGCAGTATTTT | CASSRGYPDTQYF
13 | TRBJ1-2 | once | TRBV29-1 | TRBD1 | TGCAGCGGTGGACAGGGAACTAACTATGGCTACACCTTC | CSGGQGTNYGYTF
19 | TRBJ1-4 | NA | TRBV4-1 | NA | TGCGCCAGCAGCGCGGCTGTTCCGCAAACCTTGGCAACTAATGAAAAACTGTTTTTT | CASSAAVPQTLATNEKLFF
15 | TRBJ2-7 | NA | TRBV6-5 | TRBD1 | TGTGCCAGCAGTTACTCGACCTTACAGGGGCTAGAGCAGTACTTC | CASSYSTLQGLEQYF
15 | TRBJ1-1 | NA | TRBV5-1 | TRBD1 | TGCGCCAGCAGCTGGGACAGGGGCACTTACGCTGAAGCTTTCTTT | CASSWDRGTYAEAFF
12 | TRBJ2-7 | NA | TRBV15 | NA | TGTGCCACCAGCAGAGCCGGGAACGAGCAGTACTTC | CATSRAGNEQYF
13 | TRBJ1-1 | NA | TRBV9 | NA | TGTGCCAGCAGCGTATACGGTGACACTGAAGCTTTCTTT | CASSVYGDTEAFF
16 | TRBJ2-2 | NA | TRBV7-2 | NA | TGTGCCAGCAGCTTAGCTGTGGAGGGCCTCACCGGGGAGCTGTTTTTT | CASSLAVEGLTGELFF
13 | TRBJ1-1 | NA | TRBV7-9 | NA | TGTGCCAGCAGGAATTCGGGGAACACTGAAGCTTTCTTT | CASRNSGNTEAFF
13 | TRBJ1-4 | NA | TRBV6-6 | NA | TGTGCCAGCTTAGACAGCTTTGGAGAAAAACTGTTTTTT | CASLDSFGEKLFF
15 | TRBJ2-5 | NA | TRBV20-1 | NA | TGCAGTGCTAGTAAGGGGGAAGTGGCTCAAGAGACCCAGTACTTC | CSASKGEVAQETQYF
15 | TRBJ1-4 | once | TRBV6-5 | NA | TGTGCCAGCAGTTCTCCGTCAGGGCCTAAGGAAAAACTGTTTTTT | CASSSPSGPKEKLFF
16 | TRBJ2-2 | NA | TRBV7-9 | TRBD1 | TGTGCCAGCAGATACGACAGGGGCGCGAACACCGGGGAGCTGTTTTTT | CASRYDRGANTGELFF
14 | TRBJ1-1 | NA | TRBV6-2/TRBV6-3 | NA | TGTGCCAGCAGTTTAAGGGAAGGGGACACTGAAGCTTTCTTT | CASSLREGDTEAFF
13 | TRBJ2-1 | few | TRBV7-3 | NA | TGTGCCAGCAGCTTAAGGATGGGAGTTGAGCAGTTCTTC | CASSLRMGVEQFF
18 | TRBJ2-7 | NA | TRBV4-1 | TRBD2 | TGCGCCAGCAGCCAAGAAAGGAGCGGGAGCGAAAACTGGCACGAGCAGTACTTC | CASSQERSGSENWHEQYF
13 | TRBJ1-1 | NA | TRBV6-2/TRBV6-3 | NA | TGTGCCAGCAGTCTCTGGCAGGGTACAGAAGCTTTCTTT | CASSLWQGTEAFF
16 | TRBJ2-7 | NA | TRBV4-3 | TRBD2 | TGCGCCAGCAGCCAAGCATCTAGCGGGACCTTTTACGAGCAGTACTTC | CASSQASSGTFYEQYF
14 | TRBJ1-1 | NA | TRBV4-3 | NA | TGCGCCAGCAGCCAAGAACAAATGAACACTGAAGCTTTCTTT | CASSQEQMNTEAFF
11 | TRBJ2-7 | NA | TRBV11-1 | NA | TGTGCCAGCAGCTTGTGGGACAAACCGTACTTC | CASSLWDKPYF
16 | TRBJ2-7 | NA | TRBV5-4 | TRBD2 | TGTGCCAGCAGCGGGGGACTAGCGGGAGTTAACCACGAGCAGTACTTC | CASSGGLAGVNHEQYF
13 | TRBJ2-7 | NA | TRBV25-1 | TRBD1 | TGTGCCAGCAGGGGGGACAGCCCCTACGAGCAGTACTTC | CASRGDSPYEQYF
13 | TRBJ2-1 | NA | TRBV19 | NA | TGTGCCACCAGGGGTATTCGCTACAATGAGCAGTTCTTC | CATRGIRYNEQFF
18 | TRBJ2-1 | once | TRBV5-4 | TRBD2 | TGTGCCAGCAGCTTGGGGATTAGCGGGAGTGGGTCCTACAATGAGCAGTTCTTC | CASSLGISGSGSYNEQFF
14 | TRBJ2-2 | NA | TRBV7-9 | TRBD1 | TGTGCCAGCAGTGCCGGGACAGGGTCCGGGGAGCTGTTTTTT | CASSAGTGSGELFF
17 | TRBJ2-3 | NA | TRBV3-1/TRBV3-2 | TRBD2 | TGTGCCAGCAGCCAGGCGGGACTAGCGGGGGCCACAGATACGCAGTATTTT | CASSQAGLAGATDTQYF
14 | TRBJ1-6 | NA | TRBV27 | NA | TGTGCCAGCCTTGGGGCCGCGCATAATTCACCCCTCCACTTT | CASLGAAHNSPLHF
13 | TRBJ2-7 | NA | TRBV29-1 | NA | TGCAGCGGTCTAGATGACAGCTTCTACGAGCAGTACTTC | CSGLDDSFYEQYF